This TCR beta chain appears in the sequencing data of a study of blood T cells in healthy people across ages. The CDR3 runs 15 residues. V was pared by 2 bases and J by 5 bases, with 15 bases between. Per the germline V gene, CDR1 is MNHNY and CDR2 is SVGAGI (reference sequence). Together with a sample-barcoded 5' primer, a J-beta primer mix was included in a second PCR lasting about 7 to 12 cycles. TCRdb re-called the 5' RACE reads through MiXCR, storing one row per CDR3 protein. The data contain approximately 760,000 distinct CDR3 sequences, approximately 25% of them singletons. The sample also formed part of further work on T cells of mothers and their children.

Sample: blood. The clonotype was recovered from a boy younger than 18 in good health. The gene calls are TRBV6-6 and TRBJ2-5; the D gene is possibly TRBD1 (6 bases). CDR3 coding DNA: TGTGCCAGCAGTTACGGATTAGGGGGAACGGAGACCCAGTACTTC. Its translation is CASSYGLGGTETQYF.